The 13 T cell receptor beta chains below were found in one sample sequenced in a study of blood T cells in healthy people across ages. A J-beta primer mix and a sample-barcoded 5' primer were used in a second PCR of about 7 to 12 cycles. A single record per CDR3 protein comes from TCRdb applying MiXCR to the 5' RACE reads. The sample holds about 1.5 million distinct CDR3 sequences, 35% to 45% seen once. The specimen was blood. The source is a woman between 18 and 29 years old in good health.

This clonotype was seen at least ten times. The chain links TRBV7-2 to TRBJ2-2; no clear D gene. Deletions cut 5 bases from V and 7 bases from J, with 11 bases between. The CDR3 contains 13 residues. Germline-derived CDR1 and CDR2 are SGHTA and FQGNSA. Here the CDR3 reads CASSPTSGGELFF. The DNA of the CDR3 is TGTGCCAGCAGCCCTACATCGGGCGGGGAGCTGTTTTTT.

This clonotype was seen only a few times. CDR3 sequence reads: CASSYSGGQLSLWETQYF. CDR3 in DNA: TGTGCCAGCAGTTACTCGGGGGGACAGCTCAGTTTGTGGGAGACCCAGTACTTC. The chain combines TRBV6-2 or TRBV6-3 with TRBJ2-5; tentative D call: TRBD1 (7 bases). Trimming took off 0 bases at V and 5 bases at J, with 22 bases between the two ends. Germline V CDR1 and CDR2: MNHEY, SVGEGT. The CDR3 has 18 residues.

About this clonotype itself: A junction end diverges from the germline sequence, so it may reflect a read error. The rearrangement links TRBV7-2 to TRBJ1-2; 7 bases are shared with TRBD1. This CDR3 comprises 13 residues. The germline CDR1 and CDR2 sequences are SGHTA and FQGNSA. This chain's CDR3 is CASGGQLNYGYIF. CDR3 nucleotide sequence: TGTGCCAGCGGGGGACAGCTTAACTATGGCTATATCTTC.

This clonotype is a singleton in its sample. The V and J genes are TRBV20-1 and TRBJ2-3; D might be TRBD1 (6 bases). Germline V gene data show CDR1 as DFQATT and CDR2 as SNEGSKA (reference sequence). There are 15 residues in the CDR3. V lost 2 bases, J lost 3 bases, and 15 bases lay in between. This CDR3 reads CSARSPGTRTDTQYF. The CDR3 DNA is TGCAGTGCTAGAAGTCCCGGGACACGTACAGATACGCAGTATTTT.

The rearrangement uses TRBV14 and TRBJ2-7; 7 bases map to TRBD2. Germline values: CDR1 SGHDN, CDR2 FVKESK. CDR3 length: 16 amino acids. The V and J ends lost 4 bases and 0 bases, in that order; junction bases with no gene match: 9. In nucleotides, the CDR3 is TGTGCCAGCAGCCTGGCGGCGGGAGTTCCCTCCTACGAGCAGTACTTC. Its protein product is CASSLAAGVPSYEQYF.

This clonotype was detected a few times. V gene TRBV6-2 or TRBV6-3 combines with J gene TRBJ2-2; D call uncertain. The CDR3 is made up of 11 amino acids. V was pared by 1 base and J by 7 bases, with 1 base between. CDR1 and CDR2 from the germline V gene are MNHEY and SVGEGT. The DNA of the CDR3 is TGTGCCAGCAGTTACTTCGGGGAGCTGTTTTTT. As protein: CASSYFGELFF.

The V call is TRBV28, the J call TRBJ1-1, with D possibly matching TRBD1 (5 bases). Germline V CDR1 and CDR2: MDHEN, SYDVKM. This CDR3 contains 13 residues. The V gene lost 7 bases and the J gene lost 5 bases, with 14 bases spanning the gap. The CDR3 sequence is CASTEGFYTEAFF. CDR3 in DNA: TGTGCCAGCACCGAGGGGTTCTATACTGAAGCTTTCTTT.

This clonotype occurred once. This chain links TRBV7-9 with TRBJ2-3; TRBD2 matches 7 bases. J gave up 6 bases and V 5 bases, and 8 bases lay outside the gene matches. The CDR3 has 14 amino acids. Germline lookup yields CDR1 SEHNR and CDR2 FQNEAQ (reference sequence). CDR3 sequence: CASSQWTSGDTQYF. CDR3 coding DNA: TGTGCCAGCAGCCAGTGGACTAGTGGGGATACGCAGTATTTT.

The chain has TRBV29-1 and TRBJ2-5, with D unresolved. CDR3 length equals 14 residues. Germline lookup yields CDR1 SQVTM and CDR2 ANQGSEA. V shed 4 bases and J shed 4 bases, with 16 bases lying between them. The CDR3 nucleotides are TGCAGCGTTGTCTTGGCAGGATTAGGAGAGACCCAGTACTTC. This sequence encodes CSVVLAGLGETQYF. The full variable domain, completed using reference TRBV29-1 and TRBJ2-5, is SAVISQKPSRDICQRGTSLTIQCQVDSQVTMMFWYRQQPGQSLTLIATANQGSEATYESGFVIDKFPISRPNLTFSTLTVSNMSPEDSSIYLCSVVLAGLGETQYFGPGTRLLVL.

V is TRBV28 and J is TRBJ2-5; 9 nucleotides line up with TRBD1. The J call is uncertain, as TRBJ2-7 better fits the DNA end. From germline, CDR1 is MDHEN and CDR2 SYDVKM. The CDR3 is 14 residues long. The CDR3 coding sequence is TGTGCCAGCAATAATGGACAGGGGCAATCCGAGCAGTACTTC. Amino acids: CASNNGQGQSEQYF.

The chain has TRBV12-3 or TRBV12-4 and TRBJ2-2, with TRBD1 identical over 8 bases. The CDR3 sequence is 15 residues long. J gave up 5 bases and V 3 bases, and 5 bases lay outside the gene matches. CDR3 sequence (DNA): TGTGCCAGCAGTTTTAGGACAGGGTTGACCGGGGAGCTGTTTTTT. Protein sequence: CASSFRTGLTGELFF.

CDR3: CASSPLRAGNEQFF. CDR3 nucleotide sequence: TGTGCCAGCAGCCCATTACGGGCGGGTAATGAGCAGTTCTTC. The V gene is TRBV12-3 or TRBV12-4, the J gene TRBJ2-1; D might be TRBD2 (5 bases). This CDR3 contains 14 residues. V was shortened by 6 bases and J by 7 bases, with 16 bases between the two germline ends.

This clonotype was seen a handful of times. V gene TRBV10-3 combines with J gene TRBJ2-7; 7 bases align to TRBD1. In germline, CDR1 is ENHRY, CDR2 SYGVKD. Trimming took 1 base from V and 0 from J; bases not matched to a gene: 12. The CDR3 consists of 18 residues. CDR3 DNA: TGTGCCATCAGTGAGTTTTCAGGTACGACAGGGAACTCCTACGAGCAGTACTTC. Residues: CAISEFSGTTGNSYEQYF.